The 2 T cell receptor beta chains given below trace back to one sample, sequenced in a study of metastatic and nonmetastatic thyroid tumors. MiXCR was used by TCRdb to re-call the PCR reads. The sample lists tens of thousands of clones, roughly 14% seen once, with approximately 9.5% in the top ten. No patient had received any treatment before thyroid surgery. The specimen sequenced was blood. The receptors stem from a female donor with papillary thyroid cancer or a benign thyroid nodule (not recorded which). Some clones in this sample may be carry-over from other donors' samples.

This clone was observed at least ten times. The gene calls are TRBV5-1 and TRBJ2-7, with 8 bases that match TRBD1. V was clipped by 6 bases and J by 2 bases; unmatched bases: 7. This CDR3 comprises 14 residues. Looked up from germline, CDR1 is SGHRS and CDR2 is YFSETQ. The CDR3 bases are TGCGCCAGCAAGACAGGGGCCCAAACCTACGAGCAGTACTTC. It is translated as CASKTGAQTYEQYF.

The J gene is TRBJ2-2, the V gene TRBV7-9, with 9 bases fitting TRBD1. V lost 6 bases and J lost 5; bases outside the gene matches: 7. The germline V gene has CDR1 SEHNR and CDR2 FQNEAQ (reference sequence). This CDR3 spans 15 amino acids. Here the CDR3 reads CASRPGQGGTGELFF. CDR3 in DNA: TGTGCCAGCAGACCGGGACAGGGTGGAACCGGGGAGCTGTTTTTT.